Listed below are T cell receptor beta chains from one sample, sequenced in a study of cytomegalovirus exposure and HLA in healthy donors. Data came from immunoSEQ multiplex PCR; TCRdb stores just in-frame clones and leaves some out. The sample has approximately 140,000 clones, 75% seen once; the top ten hold about 3.5%. The sequencing sample was made of PBMCs. Receptors were obtained from a man aged 35 to 55 in good health and CMV-seronegative. Both conserved end residues are part of each CDR3. The D gene is left open where the match is weak. A clone size is listed for some rows: how often the clone was seen (once, few, many), or a class if it is expanded.

clone_size: .
v_call: TRBV6-5
j_call: TRBJ1-4
d_call: .
cdr3_nt: TGTGCCAGCAGCCGGACACCGGGGGGAAATGAAAAACTGTTTTTT
cdr3_aa: CASSRTPGGNEKLFF

clone_size: .
v_call: TRBV10-1
j_call: TRBJ1-1
d_call: TRBD1
cdr3_nt: TGCGCCAGCAGGCAAGACAGGGACCCAAAGAACACTGAAGCTTTCTTT
cdr3_aa: CASRQDRDPKNTEAFF

clone_size: .
v_call: TRBV7-6
j_call: TRBJ2-6
d_call: TRBD1
cdr3_nt: TGTGCCAGCAGCCGGGACAGGAAACTCTCTGGGGCCAACGTCCTGACTTTC
cdr3_aa: CASSRDRKLSGANVLTF

clone_size: once
v_call: TRBV4-1
j_call: TRBJ2-2
d_call: .
cdr3_nt: TGCGCCAGCAGCCAACAAGACTGGGGGGACACCGGGGAGCTGTTTTTT
cdr3_aa: CASSQQDWGDTGELFF

clone_size: many
v_call: TRBV2
j_call: TRBJ1-5
d_call: TRBD1
cdr3_nt: TGTGCCAGCAGTGAAGACAGGGGTCATAGCAATCAGCCCCAGCATTTT
cdr3_aa: CASSEDRGHSNQPQHF

clone_size: few
v_call: TRBV2
j_call: TRBJ2-3
d_call: TRBD2
cdr3_nt: TGTGCCAGCAGTGACCCACCGGGACTAGCAAACACAGATACGCAGTATTTT
cdr3_aa: CASSDPPGLANTDTQYF

clone_size: .
v_call: TRBV7-3
j_call: TRBJ2-7
d_call: .
cdr3_nt: TGTGCCAGCAGCCCATCGACGGGGTACGAGCAGTACTTC
cdr3_aa: CASSPSTGYEQYF

clone_size: many
v_call: TRBV2
j_call: TRBJ2-7
d_call: .
cdr3_nt: TGTGCCAGCAGTGATGGTAGCATAGCCCCTAGCGAGCAGTACTTC
cdr3_aa: CASSDGSIAPSEQYF

clone_size: .
v_call: TRBV7-8
j_call: TRBJ2-5
d_call: .
cdr3_nt: TGTGCCAGCAGCCCGACGGACAACCAAGAGACCCAGTACTTC
cdr3_aa: CASSPTDNQETQYF

clone_size: .
v_call: TRBV7-6
j_call: TRBJ2-7
d_call: TRBD1
cdr3_nt: TGTGCCAGCAGCCTATCTACGGGACAGGGGGCCGAGGGGGGGCAGTACTTC
cdr3_aa: CASSLSTGQGAEGGQYF